Each of the 3 T cell receptor beta chains below was sequenced from the same sample in a study of T-cell reconstitution after alpha-beta-depleted transplantation in children. It was with unique molecular identifiers that the TCRbeta library was prepared. MiXCR, applied by TCRdb to the PCR reads, yields one record per CDR3 protein. Among approximately 650,000 distinct CDR3 sequences, around 13% were seen once, and the ten largest hold roughly 0.77%. Sequencing used PBMCs, obtained before TCRalphabeta/CD19-depleted stem cell transplant. Receptors originate from a girl aged 2 to 9 with congenital amegakaryocytic thrombocytopenia, due to receive a stem cell transplant.

This clonotype was observed at least ten times. The chain couples TRBV20-1 to TRBJ2-5; 7 nucleotides align to TRBD1. The CDR3 covers 16 residues. Losses at the gene ends were 0 bases for V and 0 bases for J; bases not matched to a gene: 7. Germline V gene sequence: CDR1 DFQATT, CDR2 SNEGSKA (reference sequence). The CDR3 sequence: CSARDFGTANQETQYF. CDR3 bases: TGCAGTGCTAGAGATTTTGGGACAGCCAACCAAGAGACCCAGTACTTC.

The V and J genes are TRBV12-3 or TRBV12-4 and TRBJ2-3; D ambiguous. V was shortened by 5 bases and J by 0 bases, with 12 bases between the two germline ends. CDR3 length: 15 amino acids. CDR3 residues: CASSEQNSSTDTQYF. The CDR3 DNA is TGTGCCAGCAGTGAGCAGAATTCTAGCACAGATACGCAGTATTTT.

The sample holds many counts of this clonotype. This sequence joins TRBV30 and TRBJ2-2, with D possibly TRBD1 on 6 matching bases. Per germline, CDR1 GTSNPN and CDR2 SVGIG (reference sequence). The CDR3 is 14 amino acids. Between the trimmed V and J ends, which lost 4 bases and 0 bases, there was a span of 9 bases. CDR3 nucleotides: TGTGCCTGGAAAGGGACAACGAACACCGGGGAGCTGTTTTTT. It translates to CAWKGTTNTGELFF. Supplemented by reference TRBV30 and TRBJ2-2, the full variable domain reads SQTIHQWPATLVQPVGSPLSLECTVEGTSNPNLYWYRQAAGRGLQLLFYSVGIGQISSEVPQNLSASRPQDRQFILSSKKLLLSDSGFYLCAWKGTTNTGELFFGEGSRLTVL.